This TCR beta chain derives from a study of T-cell reconstitution after alpha-beta-depleted transplantation in children. Unique molecular identifiers featured in how the TCRbeta library was prepared. TCRdb called the PCR reads again in MiXCR, with one record for every CDR3 protein. The sample shows approximately 980,000 distinct CDR3 sequences, about 29% of them seen only once. With regard to this clonotype: Its antigen remains unknown.

Study results and caveats: T-cell numbers and diversity, one year after transplant, stemmed largely from T cells that were newly produced. At around two months after transplant, the alpha-beta T cells were reportedly derived from several hundred expanded clones that came from non-depleted graft cells. Some patients showed high day-60 TCRbeta diversity, which derived from surviving recipient T cells and thymic progenitors.

The receptor's source is a boy under three years old who had a stem cell transplant for SCID, so the T cells may come from the graft donor. Sample: PBMCs, mostly from graft donor cells, taken 360 days after TCRalphabeta/CD19-depleted stem cell transplant.

The CDR3 here is CASRPLDETYEQYF. The CDR3 coding sequence is TGTGCCAGCAGGCCACTGGACGAAACCTACGAGCAGTACTTC. The rearrangement links TRBV5-6 to TRBJ2-7; no reliable D call. Germline V gives CDR1 SGHDT, CDR2 YYEEEE. The V end lost 5 bases, the J end lost 2 bases, and 14 bases lay between the germline ends. The length of the CDR3 is 14 residues.